This T cell receptor beta chain emerged from a study of blood T cells in healthy people across ages. General observations from the study: Naive T cell percentage and TCR beta diversity correlated strongly.

Then a second PCR, running roughly 7 to 11 cycles, was carried out with a sample-barcoded 5' primer and a J-beta primer mix. MiXCR was run by TCRdb on the 5' RACE reads, yielding one entry per CDR3 protein. The data show roughly 500,000 distinct CDR3 sequences, 25% to 30% seen once. This clonotype was counted between two and nine times. The antigen is undetermined. Sequencing used blood. This TCR was recovered from a woman in her 70s in good health.

CDR3 in amino acids: CASSQVRGAEDTQYF. As DNA, the CDR3 is TGTGCCAGCAGCCAAGTTAGGGGGGCCGAAGATACGCAGTATTTT. V is TRBV3-1 and J is TRBJ2-3; D may match TRBD1 or TRBD2 (6 bases each). CDR3 length: 15 amino acids. Germline lookup yields CDR1 LGHDT and CDR2 YNNKEL (reference sequence). The ends were cut back, 1 base at V and 5 bases at J, with 13 bases in the middle.